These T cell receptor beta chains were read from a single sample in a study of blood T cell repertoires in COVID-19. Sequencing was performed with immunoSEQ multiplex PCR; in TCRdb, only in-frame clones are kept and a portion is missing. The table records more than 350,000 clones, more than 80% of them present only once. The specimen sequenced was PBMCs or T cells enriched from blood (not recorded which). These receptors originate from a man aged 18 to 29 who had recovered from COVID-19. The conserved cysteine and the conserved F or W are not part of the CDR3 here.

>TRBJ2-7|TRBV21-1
ASSNAWHSYEQY
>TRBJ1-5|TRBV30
AWDSGTGTKQPQH
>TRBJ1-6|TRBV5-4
ASSPGQGRSLH
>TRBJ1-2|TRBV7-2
ASRGGNYGYT
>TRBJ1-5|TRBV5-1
ASSQRGGGNQPQH
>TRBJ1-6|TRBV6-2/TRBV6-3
ASSYGRRLNSPLH
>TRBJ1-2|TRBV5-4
ASSFPGHIPYGYT
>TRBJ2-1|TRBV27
ASSFRQGGKYNEQF
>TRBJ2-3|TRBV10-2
ATEAVSTDTQY
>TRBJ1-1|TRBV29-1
STSGGGRNTEAF
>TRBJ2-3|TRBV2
ASSEGEVSLAYTQY
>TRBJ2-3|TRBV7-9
ASSLAGGKDTQY
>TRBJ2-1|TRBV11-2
ASSSVGAGRYNEQF
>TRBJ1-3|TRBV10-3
AISERTGGTGNTIY
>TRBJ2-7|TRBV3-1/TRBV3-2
ASSLSSGRVREQY
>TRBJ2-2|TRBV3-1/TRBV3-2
ASSQDSGGNTGELF
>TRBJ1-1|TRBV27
ASSPSDGRMNTEAF
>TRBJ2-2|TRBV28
ASSSPGTGGGELF
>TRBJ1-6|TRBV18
ASSPDRGSPLH
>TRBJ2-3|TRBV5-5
ASSLLGDRVLDTQY
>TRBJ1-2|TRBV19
ASSITSGQGNYGYT
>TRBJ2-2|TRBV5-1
ASSFFLGGGELF
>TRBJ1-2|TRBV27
ASSPTGTGDHSNYGYT
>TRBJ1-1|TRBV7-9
ASSPRGGTEAF
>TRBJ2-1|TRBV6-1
ASGKARGGPYNEQF
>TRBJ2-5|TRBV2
ASSLPGLAGEGETQY
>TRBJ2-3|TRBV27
ASSYGTGRSVATQY
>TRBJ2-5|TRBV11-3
ASSLTGTGVETQY
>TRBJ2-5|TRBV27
ASSLGLAGGFRKTQY
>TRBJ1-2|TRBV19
ASLFGTAYGYT
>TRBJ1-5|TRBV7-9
ASSLEGEVKPQH
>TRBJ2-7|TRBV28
ASNSGTGGYEQY
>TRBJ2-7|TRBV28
ASSSGLADYEQY
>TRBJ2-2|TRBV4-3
ASSSYLYTGELF
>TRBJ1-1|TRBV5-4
ASIGGGAGNTEAF